Listed here are 20 T cell receptor beta chains from one sample, sequenced in a study of control samples from healthy donors and cancer patients (dated by TCRdb to between 2020 and 2021). The library was generated by the immunoSEQ multiplex PCR assay. Held by TCRdb, this immuneACCESS table contains in-frame sequences only and omits some clones. Under half of the omission traces to an unresolved V gene where checked; the cause of the rest is unknown. For this sample there are 150,000 or so clones; 85% to 95% appear just once. The ten largest clones add up to under 8.5% of the sample. What was sequenced was blood. The receptors originated from a woman aged 35 to 49 in good health.

V and J are TRBV5-8 and TRBJ1-1, with TRBD1 as a possible D gene (5 bases). The length of the CDR3 is 15 residues. Trimming took off 1 base at V and 0 bases at J, with 10 bases between the two ends. CDR1 and CDR2 from the germline V gene are SGHTS and YDEGEE. CDR3 nucleotides: TGTGCCAGCAGCTTGTATGGGACGGTGAACACTGAAGCTTTCTTT. It yields the protein CASSLYGTVNTEAFF. The full variable domain, its missing parts supplied by reference TRBV5-8 and TRBJ1-1, is EAGVTQSPTHLIKTRGQQATLRCSPISGHTSVYWYQQALGLGLQFLLWYDEGEERNRGNFPPRFSGRQFPNYSSELNVNALELEDSALYLCASSLYGTVNTEAFFGQGTRLTVV.

This chain uses TRBV18 with TRBJ2-7; unclear D gene. Trimming stripped 4 bases from V and 1 base from J, with 11 bases between. CDR1 and CDR2 from the germline V gene are KGHSH and LQKENI. The CDR3 has 14 amino acids. CDR3 coding DNA: TGTGCCAGCTCACTTTCCTCTGAATCCTACGAGCAGTACTTC. It translates to CASSLSSESYEQYF.

CDR3 DNA: TGTGCCAGCAGTCTTCAGGGTCGTAGGGGGAACACTGAAGCTTTCTTT. Amino acid sequence: CASSLQGRRGNTEAFF. The V and J genes are TRBV28 and TRBJ1-1, with a tentative D call TRBD1 (5 bases). The V and J ends lost 5 bases and 1 base respectively, with 17 bases between them. Per germline, CDR1 MDHEN and CDR2 SYDVKM. The CDR3 is 16 amino acids.

The rearrangement joins TRBV6-2 or TRBV6-3 to TRBJ1-1; D ambiguous. Germline lookup yields CDR1 MNHEY and CDR2 SVGEGT. This CDR3 is built from 16 residues. The V end was cut by 0 bases, the J end by 6 bases, with 17 bases between. CDR3 protein: CASSYSSYKGRSEAFF. CDR3 coding DNA: TGTGCCAGCAGTTACTCGAGTTATAAGGGAAGGTCTGAAGCTTTCTTT.

The genes are TRBV21-1 and TRBJ1-2; the tabulated D call, TRBD1, remains unverified against the DNA. TRBV21-1 counts as a pseudogene. CDR3 size: 13 residues. The CDR3 is CARCPGQGNGYTF. The CDR3, as DNA: TGTGCCAGGTGCCCAGGACAGGGGAATGGCTACACCTTC.

V gene TRBV11-2 combines with J gene TRBJ1-4; perhaps TRBD1 as D (5 bases). Trimming left V 5 bases short and J 4 bases short, with 20 bases between. This CDR3 region has 17 residues. Germline lookup yields CDR1 SGHAT and CDR2 FQNNGV. CDR3 nucleotides: TGTGCCAGCAGCCCGACAGCCTATGGTCATTTTAATGAAAAACTGTTTTTT. Translated, it gives CASSPTAYGHFNEKLFF.

V gene TRBV27 combines with J gene TRBJ1-5; the match to TRBD1 covers 8 bases. CDR1 and CDR2 (germline): MNHEY, SMNVEV (reference sequence). Unmatched junction bases numbered 11, after V lost 3 bases and J lost 7 bases. CDR3 size: 16 residues. The CDR3 spells CASSFQRSGGGQPQHF. The CDR3 DNA follows: TGTGCCAGCAGTTTCCAACGATCAGGGGGCGGCCAGCCCCAGCATTTT.

The V and J genes are TRBV6-2 or TRBV6-3 and TRBJ2-1; 15 nucleotides agree with TRBD2. The CDR3 runs to 18 residues. Germline CDR1 is MNHEY and CDR2 is SVGEGT. Trimming took 6 bases from V and 4 from J; bases not matched to a gene: 10. The CDR3 DNA follows: TGTGCCAGCAGCTCACCCCGGACTAGCGGGGGGGGTTACAATGAGCAGTTCTTC. It specifies CASSSPRTSGGGYNEQFF.

The chain employs TRBV30 and TRBJ2-7; D not resolved. The CDR3 covers 11 residues. The germline V and J ends were trimmed by 2 bases and 2 bases, with 4 bases remaining between them. Germline CDR1 and CDR2: GTSNPN and SVGIG (reference sequence). The CDR3 spells CAWSRTYEQYF. Here the CDR3 DNA reads TGTGCCTGGAGTCGAACCTACGAGCAGTACTTC. Using reference TRBV30 and TRBJ2-7 for the parts outside the CDR3, the full variable domain is SQTIHQWPATLVQPVGSPLSLECTVEGTSNPNLYWYRQAAGRGLQLLFYSVGIGQISSEVPQNLSASRPQDRQFILSSKKLLLSDSGFYLCAWSRTYEQYFGPGTRLTVT.

This clone has just one count. The CDR3 DNA reads TGTGCCAGTAAATATGCCGGGACCTCGGCAGACAGTTTCTCTGGCTACACCTTC. It encodes CASKYAGTSADSFSGYTF. The V call is TRBV19, the J call TRBJ1-2; D might be TRBD1 (5 bases). The ends were cut back, 7 bases at V and 7 bases at J, with 31 bases in the middle. CDR1 and CDR2 from the germline V gene are LNHDA and SQIVND (reference sequence). CDR3 size: 18 residues.

The rearrangement links TRBV30 to TRBJ1-5; the D gene is possibly TRBD1 (6 bases). Germline CDR1 reads GTSNPN; CDR2 reads SVGIG (reference sequence). Trimming shortened V by 0 bases and J by 10 bases, and 13 bases separated the two germline ends. The CDR3 consists of 13 residues. CDR3 amino acids: CAWSVAGEGPQHF. CDR3 nucleotides: TGTGCCTGGAGTGTGGCAGGGGAAGGACCCCAGCATTTT.

The chain couples TRBV5-1 to TRBJ1-5; 7 bases are a match to TRBD1. This CDR3 contains 14 residues. With V trimmed by 0 bases and J by 4 bases, 1 base remained unmatched. Germline-derived CDR1 and CDR2 are SGHRS and YFSETQ. The CDR3 DNA reads as TGCGCCAGCAGCTTGGACAGGGGAAATCAGCCCCAGCATTTT. Translation gives CASSLDRGNQPQHF. Drawing the rest from reference TRBV5-1 and TRBJ1-5, the complete variable domain is KAGVTQTPRYLIKTRGQQVTLSCSPISGHRSVSWYQQTPGQGLQFLFEYFSETQRNKGNFPGRFSGRQFSNSRSEMNVSTLELGDSALYLCASSLDRGNQPQHFGDGTRLSIL.

CDR3: CAISELNIGYEQYF. In nucleotides, the CDR3 is TGTGCCATCAGTGAGTTAAACATAGGTTACGAGCAGTACTTC. The chain is built from TRBV10-3 and TRBJ2-7; D is unresolved. The germline V gene encodes CDR1 ENHRY and CDR2 SYGVKD. With 1 base removed from V and 4 bases from J, the gap between germline ends came to 11 bases. The CDR3 is 14 residues long.

This sequence joins TRBV13 and TRBJ2-1; TRBD2 aligns across 10 bases. The CDR3 covers 18 residues. With V trimmed by 1 base and J by 5 bases, 11 bases remained unmatched. Germline V CDR1 and CDR2: PRHDT, FYEKMQ (reference sequence). The CDR3 region is CASSLERASGRPNNEQFF. The CDR3, as DNA: TGTGCCAGCAGCTTAGAAAGGGCTAGCGGGAGACCTAACAATGAGCAGTTCTTC.

This chain links TRBV3-1 (or the pseudogene TRBV3-2) with TRBJ2-6; no firm D call. Trimming pared 4 bases from V and 0 bases from J, leaving 7 bases between. Looked up from germline, CDR1 is LGHDT and CDR2 is YNNKEL (reference sequence). CDR3 length: 15 residues. CDR3 in DNA: TGTGCCAGCAGCCGTTCAACCTCTGGGGCCAACGTCCTGACTTTC. Its translation: CASSRSTSGANVLTF.

In DNA form, the CDR3 reads TGTGCCAGCAGCGTATCGGGACCCAATGGCTACACCTTC. Translation: CASSVSGPNGYTF. The rearrangement links TRBV9 to TRBJ1-2; D may be TRBD1 (5 bases). The length of the CDR3 is 13 residues. Deletions cut 1 base from V and 6 bases from J, with 10 bases between. Germline CDR1 is SGDLS and CDR2 is YYNGEE.

The rearrangement joins TRBV7-2 to TRBJ2-6, with a tentative D call TRBD1 (5 bases). The CDR3 length is 14 residues. Trimming took 0 bases from V and 12 from J, leaving 12 bases between them. The germline CDR1 and CDR2 sequences are SGHTA and FQGNSA. CDR3 DNA: TGTGCCAGCAGCTTAGCGATAAGGGGCAGCGTCCTGACTTTC. Translating gives CASSLAIRGSVLTF.

J is TRBJ2-1 and V is TRBV5-1, with D perhaps TRBD1 (6 bases). Germline V gene sequence: CDR1 SGHRS, CDR2 YFSETQ. The CDR3 spans 13 residues. V was trimmed by 4 bases and J by 12 bases, leaving 17 bases between them. The CDR3 is CASSTVDRMAQFF. The CDR3 coding sequence is TGCGCCAGCAGCACCGTCGACAGGATGGCGCAGTTCTTC. The full variable domain, its missing parts supplied by reference TRBV5-1 and TRBJ2-1, is KAGVTQTPRYLIKTRGQQVTLSCSPISGHRSVSWYQQTPGQGLQFLFEYFSETQRNKGNFPGRFSGRQFSNSRSEMNVSTLELGDSALYLCASSTVDRMAQFFGPGTRLTVL.

The J gene is TRBJ1-5, the V gene TRBV5-1, with no clear D. The germline gives CDR1 SGHRS, CDR2 YFSETQ. The CDR3 is 16 residues long. V lost 5 bases and J 2 bases, leaving 17 bases between the germline ends. Here the CDR3 reads CASRPDESGGNQPQHF. Written as DNA, the CDR3 is TGCGCCAGCAGACCGGACGAATCCGGCGGCAATCAGCCCCAGCATTTT.

Here the CDR3 DNA reads TGCAGCGGGAGACAGAACTATGGCTACACCTTC. It yields the protein CSGRQNYGYTF. This chain links TRBV29-1 with TRBJ1-2; possibly TRBD1 for D (5 bases). The CDR3 consists of 11 residues. V gave up 7 bases and J gave up 2 bases, with 8 bases separating them. CDR1 SQVTM and CDR2 ANQGSEA come from the germline V gene.